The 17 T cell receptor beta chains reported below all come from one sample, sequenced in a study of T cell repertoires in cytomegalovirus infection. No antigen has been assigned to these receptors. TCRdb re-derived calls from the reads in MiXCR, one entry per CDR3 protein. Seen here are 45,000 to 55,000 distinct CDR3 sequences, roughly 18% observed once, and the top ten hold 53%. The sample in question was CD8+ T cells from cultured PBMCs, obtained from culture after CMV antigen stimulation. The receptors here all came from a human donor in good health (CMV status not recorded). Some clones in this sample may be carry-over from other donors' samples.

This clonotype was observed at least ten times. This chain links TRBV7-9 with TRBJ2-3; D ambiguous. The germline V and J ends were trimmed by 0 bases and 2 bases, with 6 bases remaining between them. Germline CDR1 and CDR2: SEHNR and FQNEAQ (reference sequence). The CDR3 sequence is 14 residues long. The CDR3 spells CASSLALSTDTQYF. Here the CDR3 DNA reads TGTGCCAGCAGCTTAGCGCTCTCCACAGATACGCAGTATTTT.

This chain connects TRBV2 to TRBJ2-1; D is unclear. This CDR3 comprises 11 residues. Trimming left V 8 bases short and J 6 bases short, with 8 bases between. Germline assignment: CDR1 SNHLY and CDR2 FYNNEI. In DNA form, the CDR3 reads TGTGCCAGCTGTCAGCTCAATGAGCAGTTCTTC. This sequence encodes CASCQLNEQFF.

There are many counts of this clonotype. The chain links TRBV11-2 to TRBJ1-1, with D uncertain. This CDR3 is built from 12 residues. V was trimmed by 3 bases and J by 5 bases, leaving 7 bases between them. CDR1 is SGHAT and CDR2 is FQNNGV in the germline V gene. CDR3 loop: CASSFSRTEAFF. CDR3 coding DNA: TGTGCCAGCAGCTTCAGTAGGACTGAAGCTTTCTTT. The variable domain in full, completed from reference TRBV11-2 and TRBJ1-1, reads EAGVAQSPRYKIIEKRQSVAFWCNPISGHATLYWYQQILGQGPKLLIQFQNNGVVDDSQLPKDRFSAERLKGVDSTLKIQPAKLEDSAVYLCASSFSRTEAFFGQGTRLTVV.

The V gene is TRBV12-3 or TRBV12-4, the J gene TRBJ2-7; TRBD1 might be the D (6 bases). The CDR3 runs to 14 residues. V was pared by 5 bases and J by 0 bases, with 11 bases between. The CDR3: CASSTGHASYEQYF. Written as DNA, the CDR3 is TGTGCCAGCAGTACAGGGCATGCCTCCTACGAGCAGTACTTC.

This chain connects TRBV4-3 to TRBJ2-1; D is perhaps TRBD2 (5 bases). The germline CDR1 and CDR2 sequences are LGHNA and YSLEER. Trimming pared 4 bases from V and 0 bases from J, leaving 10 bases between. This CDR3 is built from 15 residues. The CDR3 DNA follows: TGCGCCAGCAGCCCTAAGCGGTTCTCCTACAATGAGCAGTTCTTC. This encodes CASSPKRFSYNEQFF.

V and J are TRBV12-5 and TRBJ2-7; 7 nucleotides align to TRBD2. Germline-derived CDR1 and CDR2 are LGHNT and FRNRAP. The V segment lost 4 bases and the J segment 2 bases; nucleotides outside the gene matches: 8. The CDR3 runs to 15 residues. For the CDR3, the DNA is TGTGCTAGTGGTTCTCCGGGACTATCCCCCTACGAGCAGTACTTC. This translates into CASGSPGLSPYEQYF.

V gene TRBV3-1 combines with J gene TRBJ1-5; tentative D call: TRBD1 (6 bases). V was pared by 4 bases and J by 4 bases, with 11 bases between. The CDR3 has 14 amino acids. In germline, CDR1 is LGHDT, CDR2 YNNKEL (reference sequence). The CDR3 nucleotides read TGTGCCAGCAGCCGGACAGAGAAAAATCAGCCCCAGCATTTT. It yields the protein CASSRTEKNQPQHF.

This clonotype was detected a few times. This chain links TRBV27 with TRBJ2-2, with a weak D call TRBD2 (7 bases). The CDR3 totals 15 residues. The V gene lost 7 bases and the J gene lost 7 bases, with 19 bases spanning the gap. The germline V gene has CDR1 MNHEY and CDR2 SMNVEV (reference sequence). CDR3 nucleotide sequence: TGTGCCAGCACCCTAGGTGGGGGGGCGGGCGGGGAGCTGTTTTTT. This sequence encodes CASTLGGGAGGELFF.

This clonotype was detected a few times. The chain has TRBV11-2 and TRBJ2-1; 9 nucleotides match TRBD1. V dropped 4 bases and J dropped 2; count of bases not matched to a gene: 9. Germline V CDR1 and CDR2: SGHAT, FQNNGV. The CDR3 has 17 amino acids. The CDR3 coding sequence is TGTGCCAGCAGCTCCCCAGGGGGGGACAGGGCCTACAATGAGCAGTTCTTC. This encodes CASSSPGGDRAYNEQFF. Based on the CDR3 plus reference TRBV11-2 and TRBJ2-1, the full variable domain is EAGVAQSPRYKIIEKRQSVAFWCNPISGHATLYWYQQILGQGPKLLIQFQNNGVVDDSQLPKDRFSAERLKGVDSTLKIQPAKLEDSAVYLCASSSPGGDRAYNEQFFGPGTRLTVL.

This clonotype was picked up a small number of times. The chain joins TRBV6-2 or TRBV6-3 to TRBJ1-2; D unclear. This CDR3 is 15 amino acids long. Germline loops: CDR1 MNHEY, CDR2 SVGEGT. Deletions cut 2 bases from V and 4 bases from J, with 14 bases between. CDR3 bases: TGTGCCAGCAGTTACCCAAGCGGGAACTTCTATGGCTACACCTTC. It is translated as CASSYPSGNFYGYTF.

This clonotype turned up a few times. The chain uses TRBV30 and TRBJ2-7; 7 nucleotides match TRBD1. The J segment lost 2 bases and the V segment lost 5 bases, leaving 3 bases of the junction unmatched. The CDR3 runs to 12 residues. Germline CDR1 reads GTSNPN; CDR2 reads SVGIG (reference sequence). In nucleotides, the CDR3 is TGTGCCTGGCGACAGGGAGCCTACGAGCAGTACTTC. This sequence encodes CAWRQGAYEQYF.

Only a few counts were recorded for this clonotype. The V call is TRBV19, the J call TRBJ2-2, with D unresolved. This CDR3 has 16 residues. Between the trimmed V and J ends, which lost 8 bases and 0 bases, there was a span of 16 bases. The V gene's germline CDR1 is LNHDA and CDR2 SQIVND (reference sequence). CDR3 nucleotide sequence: TGTGCCAGTCCCCCCAGGTTGGGCTCGAACACCGGGGAGCTGTTTTTT. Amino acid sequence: CASPPRLGSNTGELFF.

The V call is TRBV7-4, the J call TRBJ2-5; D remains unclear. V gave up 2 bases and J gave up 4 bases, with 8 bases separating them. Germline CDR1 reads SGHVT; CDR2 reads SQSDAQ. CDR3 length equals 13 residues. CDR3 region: CASSLLSRETQYF. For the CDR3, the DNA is TGTGCCAGCAGCTTACTCTCCCGAGAGACCCAGTACTTC.

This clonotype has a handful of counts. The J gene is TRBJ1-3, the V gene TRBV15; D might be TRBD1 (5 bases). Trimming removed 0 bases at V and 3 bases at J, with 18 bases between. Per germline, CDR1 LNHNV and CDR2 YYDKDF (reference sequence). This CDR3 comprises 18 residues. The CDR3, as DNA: TGTGCCACCAGCAGAGAGATCGATCTCAGGGCGCGTGGAAACACCATATATTTT. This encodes CATSREIDLRARGNTIYF.

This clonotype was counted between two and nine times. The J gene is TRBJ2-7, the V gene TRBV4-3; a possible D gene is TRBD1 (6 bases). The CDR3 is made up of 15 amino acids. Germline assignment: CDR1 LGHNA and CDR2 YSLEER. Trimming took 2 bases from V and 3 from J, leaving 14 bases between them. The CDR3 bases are TGCGCCAGCAGCCAACAACAGGGCCTAGACTACGAGCAGTACTTC. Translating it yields CASSQQQGLDYEQYF.

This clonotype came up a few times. The CDR3 DNA is TGCAGTGCTAGGGGGGACAGGGACTCCTACGAGCAGTACTTC. It specifies CSARGDRDSYEQYF. The chain joins TRBV20-1 to TRBJ2-7; 9 bases fit TRBD1. The CDR3 spans 14 residues. V shed 3 bases, J shed 0 bases, and the junction held 3 bases outside the gene matches. From germline, CDR1 is DFQATT and CDR2 SNEGSKA (reference sequence).

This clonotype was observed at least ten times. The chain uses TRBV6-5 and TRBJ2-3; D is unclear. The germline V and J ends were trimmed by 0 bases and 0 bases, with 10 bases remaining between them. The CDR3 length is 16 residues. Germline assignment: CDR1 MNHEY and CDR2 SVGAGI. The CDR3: CASSYSATGSTDTQYF. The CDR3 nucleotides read TGTGCCAGCAGTTACTCGGCCACTGGTAGCACAGATACGCAGTATTTT.